Each of the 12 T cell receptor beta chains below was sequenced from the same sample in a study of T-cell memory formation after mild COVID-19. One entry per CDR3 protein results from TCRdb running MiXCR on the 5' RACE reads. This table has 280,000 or so distinct CDR3 sequences, 8.2% appearing once. The sequencing sample was made of PBMCs or a T cell subset sorted from them (not recorded which). These receptors were taken from a man aged 18 to 30 who had mild COVID-19 (a few samples of this study predate the infection). Cell type and time point are not known.

The rearrangement joins TRBV9 to TRBJ2-3; D may be TRBD1 or TRBD2 (6 bases each). Trimming left V 0 bases short and J 3 bases short, with 11 bases between. CDR1 is SGDLS and CDR2 is YYNGEE in the germline V gene. The CDR3 totals 15 residues. Here the CDR3 reads CASSVEGGRTDTQYF. CDR3 DNA: TGTGCCAGCAGCGTAGAAGGGGGGAGGACAGATACGCAGTATTTT.

The chain employs TRBV12-3 or TRBV12-4 and TRBJ1-4; D uncertain. The V and J ends lost 6 bases and 7 bases respectively, with 15 bases between them. This CDR3 comprises 14 residues. For the CDR3, the DNA is TGTGCCAGCAGGGCGGCGGGGAAGGTTGAAAAACTGTTTTTT. This gives the protein CASRAAGKVEKLFF.

Ten or more counts support this clonotype. The chain couples TRBV9 to TRBJ2-3, with TRBD2 matching 8 bases. Germline loops: CDR1 SGDLS, CDR2 YYNGEE. The V and J ends lost 2 bases and 2 bases, in that order; junction bases with no gene match: 13. The CDR3 is made up of 18 amino acids. The CDR3 nucleotides read TGTGCCAGCAGCGTTACCCCCATAGCGGGGTTAAACACAGATACGCAGTATTTT. It encodes CASSVTPIAGLNTDTQYF.

V is TRBV7-3 and J is TRBJ2-1; a weak D match, TRBD2 (6 bases). CDR1 is SGHTA, CDR2 FQGTGA, per germline. The CDR3 extends over 15 amino acids. V was shortened by 2 bases and J by 3 bases, with 11 bases between the two germline ends. Here the CDR3 DNA reads TGTGCCAGCAGCTTAGTTGGCGGGGACTACAATGAGCAGTTCTTC. Its translation is CASSLVGGDYNEQFF.

This clonotype came up many times. The V gene is TRBV7-9, the J gene TRBJ1-2, with D possibly matching TRBD1 (6 bases). The germline V gene has CDR1 SEHNR and CDR2 FQNEAQ (reference sequence). CDR3 length: 14 amino acids. V lost 7 bases and J 2 bases, leaving 14 bases between the germline ends. The CDR3 reads CASTPGHQNYGYTF. CDR3 bases: TGTGCCAGCACCCCGGGACATCAAAACTATGGCTACACCTTC.

The table lists this clonotype with a few counts. This chain links TRBV6-5 with TRBJ1-5; TRBD1 might be the D (5 bases). Germline loops: CDR1 MNHEY, CDR2 SVGAGI. The CDR3 has 14 residues. V lost 6 bases and J lost 10, with 19 bases in between. The CDR3 reads CASRYDRGRDPQHF. The CDR3 coding sequence is TGTGCCAGCAGATACGACAGAGGGAGGGATCCCCAGCATTTT.

This rearrangement joins TRBV7-2 to TRBJ1-1; the D is unclear. This CDR3 region has 13 residues. The germline V gene encodes CDR1 SGHTA and CDR2 FQGNSA. Trimming removed 2 bases from V and 11 bases from J, with 15 bases in between. This chain's CDR3 is CASSLPGWGFAFF. In DNA, the CDR3 is TGTGCCAGCAGCTTACCAGGCTGGGGTTTCGCTTTCTTT.

The chain carries TRBV7-7 and TRBJ2-5, with 9 bases fitting TRBD1. The CDR3 has 12 residues. Germline V gene data show CDR1 as SSHAT and CDR2 as FNYEAQ (reference sequence). The CDR3 DNA is TGTGCTACCGGGACAGGGTCAGAGACCCAGTACTTC. Residues: CATGTGSETQYF.

This clonotype has more than one count but fewer than ten. The V and J genes are TRBV4-1 and TRBJ1-4; D gene ambiguous. The CDR3 extends over 15 amino acids. CDR1 is MGHRA and CDR2 is YSYEKL in the germline V gene. V was trimmed by 2 bases and J by 7 bases, leaving 14 bases between them. The CDR3 protein is CASSQRWVRPEKLFF. For the CDR3, the DNA is TGCGCCAGCAGCCAAAGATGGGTCAGGCCTGAAAAACTGTTTTTT.

This clonotype was counted only a few times. The chain carries TRBV20-1 and TRBJ1-2; D remains unclear. V lost 0 bases to trimming and J lost 9 bases, with 14 bases between them. This CDR3 region has 13 residues. CDR1 is DFQATT and CDR2 is SNEGSKA in the germline V gene (reference sequence). CDR3 in amino acids: CSARDGRTESYTF. The CDR3 DNA follows: TGCAGTGCTAGAGATGGTCGTACCGAAAGCTACACCTTC.

This clonotype was counted between two and nine times. The chain has TRBV4-1 and TRBJ1-1; no definite D call. V was shortened by 1 base and J by 3 bases, with 9 bases between the two germline ends. Germline assignment: CDR1 MGHRA and CDR2 YSYEKL. CDR3 length: 14 residues. This chain's CDR3 is CASSQAGRYTEAFF. The CDR3 DNA sequence: TGCGCCAGCAGCCAAGCCGGGAGATACACTGAAGCTTTCTTT.

This clonotype was counted a few times. The rearrangement joins TRBV7-6 to TRBJ1-2; TRBD1 agrees at 8 bases. Germline assignment: CDR1 SGHVS and CDR2 FNYEAQ. This CDR3 is built from 14 residues. V shed 4 bases, J shed 8 bases, and the junction held 9 bases outside the gene matches. CDR3 loop: CASSSNQGAGGYTF. CDR3 nucleotide sequence: TGTGCCAGCAGCTCTAATCAGGGGGCTGGGGGCTACACCTTC.